Listed below are T cell receptor beta chains from one sample, sequenced in a study of early T cells in non-severe SARS-CoV-2 infection. TCRdb fed the 5' RACE reads into MiXCR, producing one record per CDR3 protein. The table lists around 67,000 distinct CDR3 sequences, around 10% of them singletons. The sequencing sample was made of whole blood. These receptors were collected from an adult who was a healthcare worker with PCR-confirmed SARS-CoV-2 infection or an uninfected control (not recorded which). Both conserved end residues are part of each CDR3. Each record gives: J gene, V gene, clone size, CDR3 length, D gene, CDR3 protein, CDR3 DNA. D genes are given only for firm matches. Expanded clones are given a class, and other clones once, few, many or no size at all.

J gene: TRBJ2-7; V gene: TRBV19; clone size: many; CDR3 length: 13; D gene: NA; CDR3 protein: CASADGTSYEQYF; CDR3 DNA: TGTGCAAGCGCGGACGGGACCTCCTACGAGCAGTACTTC
J gene: TRBJ2-7; V gene: TRBV28; clone size: many; CDR3 length: 14; D gene: NA; CDR3 protein: CASSLWTAGEEQYF; CDR3 DNA: TGTGCCAGCAGTCTATGGACCGCCGGAGAGGAGCAGTACTTC
J gene: TRBJ2-7; V gene: TRBV18; clone size: many; CDR3 length: 13; D gene: TRBD1; CDR3 protein: CASSRDSYYEQYF; CDR3 DNA: TGTGCCAGCTCACGGGACAGTTACTACGAGCAGTACTTC
J gene: TRBJ2-1; V gene: TRBV2; clone size: NA; CDR3 length: 13; D gene: TRBD2; CDR3 protein: CASIGTIYNEQFF; CDR3 DNA: TGTGCCAGCATAGGGACTATCTACAATGAGCAGTTCTTC
J gene: TRBJ2-7; V gene: TRBV5-1; clone size: many; CDR3 length: 11; D gene: NA; CDR3 protein: CASSSAEEQYF; CDR3 DNA: TGCGCCAGCAGCTCCGCGGAGGAGCAGTACTTC
J gene: TRBJ2-3; V gene: TRBV7-9; clone size: many; CDR3 length: 15; D gene: TRBD2; CDR3 protein: CASSLAGGGPDTQYF; CDR3 DNA: TGTGCCAGCAGTTTAGCGGGTGGAGGCCCAGATACGCAGTATTTT
J gene: TRBJ2-7; V gene: TRBV5-5; clone size: many; CDR3 length: 13; D gene: TRBD1; CDR3 protein: CASSFDRGGEQYF; CDR3 DNA: TGTGCCAGCAGCTTTGACAGGGGTGGAGAGCAGTACTTC
J gene: TRBJ1-3; V gene: TRBV7-9; clone size: many; CDR3 length: 16; D gene: TRBD1; CDR3 protein: CASSSWDPQGSPTIYF; CDR3 DNA: TGTGCCAGCAGCTCGTGGGACCCACAGGGGTCTCCTACCATATATTTT
J gene: TRBJ2-7; V gene: TRBV25-1; clone size: many; CDR3 length: 15; D gene: NA; CDR3 protein: CASPRGGTGSYEQYF; CDR3 DNA: TGTGCCAGTCCCCGGGGGGGGACAGGGTCCTACGAGCAGTACTTC
J gene: TRBJ2-7; V gene: TRBV4-1; clone size: many; CDR3 length: 16; D gene: TRBD1; CDR3 protein: CASSQGPGQGTYEQYF; CDR3 DNA: TGCGCCAGCAGCCAAGGCCCGGGACAGGGAACCTACGAGCAGTACTTC
J gene: TRBJ2-5; V gene: TRBV29-1; clone size: NA; CDR3 length: 12; D gene: NA; CDR3 protein: CSDQTGGETQYF; CDR3 DNA: TGCAGCGACCAGACAGGAGGAGAGACCCAGTACTTC
J gene: TRBJ2-1; V gene: TRBV9; clone size: NA; CDR3 length: 13; D gene: NA; CDR3 protein: CASSVGEFNEQFF; CDR3 DNA: TGTGCCAGCAGCGTAGGGGAGTTTAATGAGCAGTTCTTC
J gene: TRBJ1-2; V gene: TRBV28; clone size: many; CDR3 length: 14; D gene: NA; CDR3 protein: CASSLNDINYGYTF; CDR3 DNA: TGTGCCAGCAGTTTAAACGACATTAACTATGGCTACACCTTC
J gene: TRBJ1-1; V gene: TRBV2; clone size: many; CDR3 length: 13; D gene: NA; CDR3 protein: CASSVGEATEAFF; CDR3 DNA: TGTGCCAGCAGTGTTGGGGAGGCCACTGAAGCTTTCTTT
J gene: TRBJ2-1; V gene: TRBV3-1; clone size: NA; CDR3 length: 16; D gene: TRBD2; CDR3 protein: CASSQGTSGTYNEQFF; CDR3 DNA: TGTGCCAGCAGCCAAGGGACTAGCGGGACCTACAATGAGCAGTTCTTC
J gene: TRBJ2-7; V gene: TRBV12-3/TRBV12-4; clone size: few; CDR3 length: 15; D gene: TRBD1; CDR3 protein: CASSSPGTGAYEQYF; CDR3 DNA: TGTGCCAGCAGTTCGCCGGGGACAGGGGCTTACGAGCAGTACTTC
J gene: TRBJ2-7; V gene: TRBV6-5; clone size: few; CDR3 length: 15; D gene: TRBD2; CDR3 protein: CASRRLAGPLDEQYF; CDR3 DNA: TGTGCCAGCAGGCGACTAGCGGGGCCCTTGGACGAGCAGTACTTC
J gene: TRBJ1-2; V gene: TRBV14; clone size: few; CDR3 length: 15; D gene: NA; CDR3 protein: CASSHPNGGFGGYTF; CDR3 DNA: TGTGCCAGCAGCCACCCAAATGGGGGTTTCGGTGGCTACACCTTC
J gene: TRBJ2-5; V gene: TRBV7-9; clone size: many; CDR3 length: 15; D gene: NA; CDR3 protein: CASSLRPSSRETQYF; CDR3 DNA: TGTGCCAGCAGCTTGCGACCCTCCTCACGAGAGACCCAGTACTTC
J gene: TRBJ2-2; V gene: TRBV5-4; clone size: many; CDR3 length: 15; D gene: TRBD1; CDR3 protein: CASSSQGSYTGELFF; CDR3 DNA: TGTGCCAGCAGCTCACAGGGGTCCTACACCGGGGAGCTGTTTTTT
J gene: TRBJ2-6; V gene: TRBV12-3/TRBV12-4; clone size: many; CDR3 length: 17; D gene: NA; CDR3 protein: CASSLAIGTSGANVLTF; CDR3 DNA: TGTGCCAGCAGTTTAGCGATCGGGACCTCTGGGGCCAACGTCCTGACTTTC
J gene: TRBJ2-1; V gene: TRBV20-1; clone size: many; CDR3 length: 14; D gene: TRBD2; CDR3 protein: CSARGPTSGRESFF; CDR3 DNA: TGCAGTGCTAGAGGTCCGACTAGCGGGAGGGAGTCGTTCTTC